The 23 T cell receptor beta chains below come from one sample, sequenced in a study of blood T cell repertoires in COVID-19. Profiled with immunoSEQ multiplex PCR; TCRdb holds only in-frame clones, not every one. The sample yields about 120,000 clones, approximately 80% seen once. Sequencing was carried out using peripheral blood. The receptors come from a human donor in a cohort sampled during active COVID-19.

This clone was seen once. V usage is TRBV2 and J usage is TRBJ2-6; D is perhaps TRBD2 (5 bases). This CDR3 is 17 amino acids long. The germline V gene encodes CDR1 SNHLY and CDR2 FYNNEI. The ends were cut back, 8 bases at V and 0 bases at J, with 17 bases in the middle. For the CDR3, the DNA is TGTGCCAGCGGAGGCCAGGTGGCTATCTCTGGGGCCAACGTCCTGACTTTC. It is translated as CASGGQVAISGANVLTF.

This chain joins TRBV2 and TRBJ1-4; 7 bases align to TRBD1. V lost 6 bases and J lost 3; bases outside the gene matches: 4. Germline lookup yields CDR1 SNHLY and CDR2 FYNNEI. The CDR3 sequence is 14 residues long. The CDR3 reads CASRGDSANEKLFF. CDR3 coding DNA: TGTGCCAGCAGAGGGGACAGCGCTAATGAAAAACTGTTTTTT.

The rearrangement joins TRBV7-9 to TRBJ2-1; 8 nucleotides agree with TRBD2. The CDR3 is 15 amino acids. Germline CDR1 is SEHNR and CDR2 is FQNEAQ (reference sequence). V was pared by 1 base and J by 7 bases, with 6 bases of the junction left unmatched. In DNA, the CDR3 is TGTGCCAGCAGCTTAGTGAGCGGGAGTGAGAATGAGCAGTTCTTC. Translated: CASSLVSGSENEQFF.

In DNA, the CDR3 is TGTGCCAGCAGCTCCCTTCTTAATCAGCCCCAGCATTTT. Residues: CASSSLLNQPQHF. V and J are TRBV7-2 and TRBJ1-5; D is ambiguous. Germline values: CDR1 SGHTA, CDR2 FQGNSA. The CDR3 consists of 13 residues. Trimming stripped 4 bases from V and 4 bases from J, with 8 bases between.

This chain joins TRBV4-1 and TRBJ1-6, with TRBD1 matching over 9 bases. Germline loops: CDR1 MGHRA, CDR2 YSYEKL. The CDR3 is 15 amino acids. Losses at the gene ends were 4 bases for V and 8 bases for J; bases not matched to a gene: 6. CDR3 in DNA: TGCGCCAGCAGCCTTAGGGGACAGGGAGATTCACCCCTCCACTTT. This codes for CASSLRGQGDSPLHF.

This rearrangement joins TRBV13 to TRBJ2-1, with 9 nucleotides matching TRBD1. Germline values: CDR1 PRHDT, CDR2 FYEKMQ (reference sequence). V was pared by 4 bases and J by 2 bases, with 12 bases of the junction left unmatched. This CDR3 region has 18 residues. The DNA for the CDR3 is TGTGCCAGCAGCTCCTTACTGGACAGGGGCAGCACCTACAATGAGCAGTTCTTC. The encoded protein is CASSSLLDRGSTYNEQFF.

CDR3 sequence reads: CASSSPGQGGSSTQYF. The CDR3, as DNA: TGTGCCAGCAGTTCCCCCGGACAGGGAGGGTCCAGTACGCAGTATTTT. The chain couples TRBV28 to TRBJ2-3; D perhaps matches TRBD1 (8 bases). Trimming took off 4 bases at V and 8 bases at J, with 22 bases between the two ends. This CDR3 spans 16 amino acids. CDR1 is MDHEN, CDR2 SYDVKM, per germline. The variable domain in full, with the rest retrieved from reference TRBV28 and TRBJ2-3, is DVKVTQSSRYLVKRTGEKVFLECVQDMDHENMFWYRQDPGLGLRLIYFSYDVKMKEKGDIPEGYSVSREKKERFSLILESASTNQTSMYLCASSSPGQGGSSTQYFGPGTRLTVL.

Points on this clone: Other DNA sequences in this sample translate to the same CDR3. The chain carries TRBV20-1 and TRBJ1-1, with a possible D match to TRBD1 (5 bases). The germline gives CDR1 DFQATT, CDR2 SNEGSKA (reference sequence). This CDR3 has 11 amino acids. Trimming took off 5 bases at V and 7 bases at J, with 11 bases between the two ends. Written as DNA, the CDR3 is TGCAGTGCTCCTAGGCAGGGTGAAGCTTTCTTT. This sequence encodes CSAPRQGEAFF.

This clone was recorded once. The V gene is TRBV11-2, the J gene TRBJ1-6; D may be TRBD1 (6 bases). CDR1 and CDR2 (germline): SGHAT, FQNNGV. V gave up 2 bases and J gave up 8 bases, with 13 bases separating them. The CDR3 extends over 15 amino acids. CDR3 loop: CASSLRRGLDSPLHF. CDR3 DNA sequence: TGTGCCAGCAGCTTACGCAGGGGTCTGGATTCACCCCTCCACTTT.

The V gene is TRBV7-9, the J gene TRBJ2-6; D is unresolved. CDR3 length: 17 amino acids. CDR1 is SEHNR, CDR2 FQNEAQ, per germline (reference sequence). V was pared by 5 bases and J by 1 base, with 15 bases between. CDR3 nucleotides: TGTGCCAGCAGCCCATCGGGTGTGTTATCTGGGGCCAACGTCCTGACTTTC. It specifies CASSPSGVLSGANVLTF.

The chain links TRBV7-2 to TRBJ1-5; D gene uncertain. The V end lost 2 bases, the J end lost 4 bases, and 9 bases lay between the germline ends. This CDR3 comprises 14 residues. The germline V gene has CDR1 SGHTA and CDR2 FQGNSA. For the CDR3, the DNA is TGTGCCAGCAGCTTACAGGCCTATAATCAGCCCCAGCATTTT. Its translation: CASSLQAYNQPQHF.

CDR3 sequence reads: CASSFTGGPTDTQYF. The CDR3 DNA follows: TGTGCCAGCAGCTTTACGGGGGGGCCGACAGATACGCAGTATTTT. J is TRBJ2-3 and V is TRBV7-2; 8 bases line up with TRBD2. From germline, CDR1 is SGHTA and CDR2 FQGNSA. This CDR3 comprises 15 residues. With V trimmed by 3 bases and J by 3 bases, 5 bases remained unmatched.

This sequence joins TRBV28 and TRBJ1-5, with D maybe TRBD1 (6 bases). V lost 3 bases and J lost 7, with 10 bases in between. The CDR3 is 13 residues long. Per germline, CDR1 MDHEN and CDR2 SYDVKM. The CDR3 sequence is CASSFNRAQPQHF. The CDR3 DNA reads TGTGCCAGCAGTTTCAACAGGGCCCAGCCCCAGCATTTT.

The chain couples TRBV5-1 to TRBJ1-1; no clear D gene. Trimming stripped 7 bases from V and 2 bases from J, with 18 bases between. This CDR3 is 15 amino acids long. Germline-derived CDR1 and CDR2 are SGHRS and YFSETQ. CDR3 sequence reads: CASGNPWAINTEAFF. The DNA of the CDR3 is TGCGCCAGCGGAAACCCGTGGGCCATAAACACTGAAGCTTTCTTT.

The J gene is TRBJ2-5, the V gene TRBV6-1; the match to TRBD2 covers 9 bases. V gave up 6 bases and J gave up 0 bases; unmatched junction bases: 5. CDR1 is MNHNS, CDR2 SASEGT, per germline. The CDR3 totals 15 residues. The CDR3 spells CASSRRLADQETQYF. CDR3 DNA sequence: TGTGCCAGCAGCCGCCGACTAGCGGACCAAGAGACCCAGTACTTC.

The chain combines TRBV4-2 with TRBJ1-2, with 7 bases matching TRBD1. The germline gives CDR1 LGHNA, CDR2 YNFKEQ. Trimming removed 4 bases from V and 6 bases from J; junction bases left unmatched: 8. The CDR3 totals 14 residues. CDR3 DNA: TGTGCCAGCAGCCGCAACAGGGGTTCGGATGGCTACACCTTC. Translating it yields CASSRNRGSDGYTF.

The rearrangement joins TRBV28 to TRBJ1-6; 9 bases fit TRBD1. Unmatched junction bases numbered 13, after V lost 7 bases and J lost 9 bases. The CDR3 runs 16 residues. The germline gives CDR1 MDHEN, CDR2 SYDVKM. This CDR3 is CASNMGQGRGGSPLHF. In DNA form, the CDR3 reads TGTGCCAGCAACATGGGACAGGGCCGAGGAGGTTCACCCCTCCACTTT.

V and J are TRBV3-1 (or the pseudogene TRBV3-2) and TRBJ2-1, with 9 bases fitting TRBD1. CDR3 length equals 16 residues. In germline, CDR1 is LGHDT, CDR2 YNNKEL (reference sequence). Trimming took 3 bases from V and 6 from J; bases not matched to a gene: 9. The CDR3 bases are TGTGCCAGCAGCCAGCGCGGGACAGGGATCGCCAATGAGCAGTTCTTC. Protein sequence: CASSQRGTGIANEQFF.

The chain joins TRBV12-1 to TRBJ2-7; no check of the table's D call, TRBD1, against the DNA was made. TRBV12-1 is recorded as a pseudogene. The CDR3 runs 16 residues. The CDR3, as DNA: TGTGCCAGCAGCTTTGGGACAGGGGGCAAGGCCTACGAGCAGTACTTC. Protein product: CASSFGTGGKAYEQYF.

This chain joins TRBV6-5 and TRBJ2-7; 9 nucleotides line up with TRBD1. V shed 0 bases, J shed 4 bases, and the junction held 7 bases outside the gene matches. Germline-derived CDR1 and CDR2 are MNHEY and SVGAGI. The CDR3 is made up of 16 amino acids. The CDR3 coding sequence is TGTGCCAGCAGTTACTCGACTGACAGGGGGTTTTACGAGCAGTACTTC. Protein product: CASSYSTDRGFYEQYF.

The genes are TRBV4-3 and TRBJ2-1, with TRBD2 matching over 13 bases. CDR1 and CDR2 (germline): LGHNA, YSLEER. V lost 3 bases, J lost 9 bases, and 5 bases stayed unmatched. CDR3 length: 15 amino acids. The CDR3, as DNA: TGCGCCAGCAGCCAGGGGACTAGCGGGGCAGGTGAGCAGTTCTTC. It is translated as CASSQGTSGAGEQFF.

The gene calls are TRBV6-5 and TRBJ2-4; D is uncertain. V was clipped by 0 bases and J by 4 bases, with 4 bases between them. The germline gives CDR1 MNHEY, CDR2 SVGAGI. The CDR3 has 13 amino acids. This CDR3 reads CASSYSEKNIQYF. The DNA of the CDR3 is TGTGCCAGCAGTTACTCGGAGAAAAACATTCAGTACTTC.

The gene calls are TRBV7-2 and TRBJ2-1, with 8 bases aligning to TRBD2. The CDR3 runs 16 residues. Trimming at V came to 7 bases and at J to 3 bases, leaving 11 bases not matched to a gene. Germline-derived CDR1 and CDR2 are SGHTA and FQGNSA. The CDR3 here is CASTDWTSLDYNEQFF. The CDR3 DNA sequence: TGTGCCAGCACCGACTGGACTAGCCTTGACTACAATGAGCAGTTCTTC. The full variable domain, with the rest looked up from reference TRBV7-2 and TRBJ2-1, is GAGVSQSPSNKVTEKGKDVELRCDPISGHTALYWYRQSLGQGLEFLIYFQGNSAPDKSGLPSDRFSAERTGGSVSTLTIQRTQQEDSAVYLCASTDWTSLDYNEQFFGPGTRLTVL.